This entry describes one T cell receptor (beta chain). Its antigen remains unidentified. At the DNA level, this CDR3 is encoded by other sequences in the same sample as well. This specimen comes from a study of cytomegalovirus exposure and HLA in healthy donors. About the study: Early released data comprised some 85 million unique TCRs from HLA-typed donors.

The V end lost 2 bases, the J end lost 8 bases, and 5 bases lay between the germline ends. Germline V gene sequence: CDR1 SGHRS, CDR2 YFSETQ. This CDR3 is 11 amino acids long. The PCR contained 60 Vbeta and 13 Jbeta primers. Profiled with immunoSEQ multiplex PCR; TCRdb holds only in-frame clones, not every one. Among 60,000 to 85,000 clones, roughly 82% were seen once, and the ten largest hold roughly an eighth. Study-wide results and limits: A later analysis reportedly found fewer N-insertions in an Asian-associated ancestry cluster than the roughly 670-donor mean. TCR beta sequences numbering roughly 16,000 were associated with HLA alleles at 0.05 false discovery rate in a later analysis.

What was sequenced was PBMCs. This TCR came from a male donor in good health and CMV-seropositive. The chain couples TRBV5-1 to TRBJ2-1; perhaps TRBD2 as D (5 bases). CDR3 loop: CASSLADEQFF. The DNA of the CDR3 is TGCGCCAGCAGCTTAGCGGATGAGCAGTTCTTC.